Given below is one T cell receptor (beta chain) in context. This record comes from a study of blood T cell repertoires in COVID-19. Overall study context: COVID-19 samples collected from the United States, Italy and Spain covered acute and convalescent phases. Nucleic acid was either cDNA or gDNA, and it came from T cells, B-cell-depleted T cells, or PBMCs.

The V gene's germline CDR1 is GTSNPN and CDR2 SVGIG (reference sequence). This CDR3 comprises 13 residues. V lost 2 bases to trimming and J lost 8 bases; unmatched junction nucleotides: 5. The repertoire was sequenced with immunoSEQ multiplex PCR; TCRdb's copy has only in-frame clones and lacks some. The data hold some 330,000 clones, with around 92% observed a single time. The sequencing input was peripheral blood. This receptor was obtained from a woman in her 30s with COVID-19, enrolled during active disease. J is TRBJ1-4 and V is TRBV30; 7 nucleotides align to TRBD1. CDR3 region: CAWSRDSGEKLFF. DNA of the CDR3: TGTGCCTGGAGTCGGGACAGTGGCGAAAAACTGTTTTTT.